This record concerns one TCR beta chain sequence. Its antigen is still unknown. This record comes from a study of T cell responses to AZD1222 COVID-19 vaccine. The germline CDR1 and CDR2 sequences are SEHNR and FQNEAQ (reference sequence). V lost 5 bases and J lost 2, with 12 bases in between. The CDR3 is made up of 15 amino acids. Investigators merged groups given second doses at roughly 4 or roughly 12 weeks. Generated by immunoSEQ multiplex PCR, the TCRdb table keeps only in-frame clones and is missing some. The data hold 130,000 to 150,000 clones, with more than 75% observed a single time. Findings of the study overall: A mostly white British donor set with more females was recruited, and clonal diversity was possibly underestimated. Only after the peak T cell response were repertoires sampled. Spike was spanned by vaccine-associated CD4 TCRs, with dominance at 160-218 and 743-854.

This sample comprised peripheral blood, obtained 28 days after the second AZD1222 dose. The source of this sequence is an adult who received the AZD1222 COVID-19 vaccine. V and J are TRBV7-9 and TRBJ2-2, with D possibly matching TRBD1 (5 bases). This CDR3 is CASSARTTNTGELFF. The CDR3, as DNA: TGTGCCAGCAGCGCACGGACAACAAACACCGGGGAGCTGTTTTTT.